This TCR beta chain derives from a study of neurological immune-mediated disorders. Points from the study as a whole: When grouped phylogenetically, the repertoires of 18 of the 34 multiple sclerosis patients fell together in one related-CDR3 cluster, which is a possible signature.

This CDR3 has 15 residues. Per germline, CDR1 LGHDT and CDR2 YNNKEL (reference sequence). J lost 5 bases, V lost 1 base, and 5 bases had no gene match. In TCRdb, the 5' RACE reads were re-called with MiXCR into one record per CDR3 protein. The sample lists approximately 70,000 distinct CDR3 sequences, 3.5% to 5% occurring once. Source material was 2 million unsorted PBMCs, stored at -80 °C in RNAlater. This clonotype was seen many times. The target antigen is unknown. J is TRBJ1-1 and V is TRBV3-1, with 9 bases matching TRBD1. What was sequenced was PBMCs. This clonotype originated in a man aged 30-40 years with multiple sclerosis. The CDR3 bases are TGTGCCAGCAGCCAAGCCGGACAGGGGAAAACTGAAGCTTTCTTT. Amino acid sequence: CASSQAGQGKTEAFF.